This entry lists 28 T cell receptor beta chains sequenced from one sample in a study of CD4 T cells in relation to SARS-CoV-2 and coronaviruses. Unexposed donor CD4+ T cells date from about 2011-2018, before the COVID-19 pandemic. Isolation of CD4+ T cells took place after approximately 11 days in culture. Which antigens these TCRs recognize remains unknown. The repertoire was sequenced with immunoSEQ multiplex PCR; TCRdb's copy has only in-frame clones and lacks some. The sample consists of about 22,000 clones, 72% of them appearing once. Sample: CD4+ T cells from PBMCs, cultured in vitro. The receptor set was obtained from a human donor in good health.

V and J are TRBV5-1 and TRBJ1-1; D possibly corresponds to TRBD1 (6 bases). Germline-derived CDR1 and CDR2 are SGHRS and YFSETQ. The CDR3 consists of 15 residues. V gave up 0 bases and J gave up 2 bases, with 11 bases separating them. The DNA of the CDR3 is TGCGCCAGCAGCTTGGGGGGGGCAACAAACACTGAAGCTTTCTTT. Amino acid sequence: CASSLGGATNTEAFF.

The chain uses TRBV9 and TRBJ2-5; 8 bases map to TRBD2. The CDR3 is 15 residues long. CDR1 and CDR2 (germline): SGDLS, YYNGEE. V gave up 3 bases and J gave up 7 bases; unmatched junction bases: 11. CDR3 nucleotides: TGTGCCAGCAGCGCCCAGACTAGCGCGCGGGGGACCCAGTACTTC. As protein: CASSAQTSARGTQYF. The full variable domain, its missing parts supplied by reference TRBV9 and TRBJ2-5, is DSGVTQTPKHLITATGQRVTLRCSPRSGDLSVYWYQQSLDQGLQFLIQYYNGEERAKGNILERFSAQQFPDLHSELNLSSLELGDSALYFCASSAQTSARGTQYFGPGTRLLVL.

V and J are TRBV11-2 and TRBJ2-1; D is undetermined. With 4 bases removed from V and 7 bases from J, the gap between germline ends came to 20 bases. Germline CDR1 is SGHAT and CDR2 is FQNNGV. This CDR3 is 16 amino acids long. The CDR3 loop is CASSSPLANKANEQFF. DNA of the CDR3: TGTGCCAGCAGCTCCCCTCTGGCCAACAAGGCAAATGAGCAGTTCTTC.

The rearrangement uses TRBV7-2 and TRBJ1-5; possible D gene TRBD1, 5 bases. CDR1 is SGHTA, CDR2 FQGNSA, per germline. V was pared by 5 bases and J by 7 bases, with 12 bases between. The CDR3 is 13 residues long. The DNA of the CDR3 is TGTGCCAGCAGCATCAGGGTTGGGCAGCCCCAGCATTTT. Translation gives CASSIRVGQPQHF. The complete variable domain, with remaining parts taken from reference TRBV7-2 and TRBJ1-5, reads GAGVSQSPSNKVTEKGKDVELRCDPISGHTALYWYRQSLGQGLEFLIYFQGNSAPDKSGLPSDRFSAERTGGSVSTLTIQRTQQEDSAVYLCASSIRVGQPQHFGDGTRLSIL.

The chain joins TRBV28 to TRBJ2-7, with 7 bases fitting TRBD1. The CDR3 consists of 14 residues. Germline-derived CDR1 and CDR2 are MDHEN and SYDVKM. J lost 1 base, V lost 6 bases, and 6 bases had no gene match. The CDR3 reads CASRPPGGSYEQYF. The CDR3 DNA sequence: TGTGCCAGCAGACCTCCAGGGGGATCCTACGAGCAGTACTTC.

The V gene is TRBV6-1, the J gene TRBJ1-1; the D gene is possibly TRBD1 (5 bases). Per the germline V gene, CDR1 is MNHNS and CDR2 is SASEGT. The germline V and J ends were trimmed by 0 bases and 6 bases, with 14 bases remaining between them. The CDR3 loop spans 15 amino acids. The CDR3 protein is CASSEALAGRAEAFF. The CDR3 DNA is TGTGCCAGCAGTGAAGCACTCGCGGGCAGGGCTGAAGCTTTCTTT.

The rearrangement links TRBV11-2 to TRBJ2-5, with 11 positions matching TRBD2. The CDR3 has 14 residues. Germline V gene data show CDR1 as SGHAT and CDR2 as FQNNGV. V lost 5 bases to trimming and J lost 10 bases; unmatched junction nucleotides: 9. The CDR3 here is CASSRLAGQEGQYF. Written as DNA, the CDR3 is TGTGCCAGCAGCCGACTAGCGGGGCAAGAGGGCCAGTACTTC.

The chain combines TRBV18 with TRBJ1-1; D perhaps matches TRBD1 (5 bases). Between the trimmed V and J ends, which lost 3 bases and 6 bases, there was a span of 17 bases. This CDR3 is 15 amino acids long. Germline CDR1 and CDR2: KGHSH and LQKENI. CDR3 DNA: TGTGCCAGCTCACCCCGGGCTGGTGGGGGGGCTGAAGCTTTCTTT. It translates to CASSPRAGGGAEAFF.

The chain couples TRBV29-1 to TRBJ2-7; tentatively, D is TRBD1 (6 bases). V dropped 0 bases and J dropped 1 base, with 10 bases sitting between them. Per the germline V gene, CDR1 is SQVTM and CDR2 is ANQGSEA. The CDR3 runs 14 residues. CDR3 region: CSVEDPGQSYEQYF. The CDR3 bases are TGCAGCGTTGAAGATCCGGGACAATCCTACGAGCAGTACTTC.

The V call is TRBV7-6, the J call TRBJ2-7, with 10 bases aligning to TRBD2. V dropped 2 bases and J dropped 3; count of bases not matched to a gene: 4. From germline, CDR1 is SGHVS and CDR2 FNYEAQ. The CDR3 has 15 residues. CDR3 nucleotide sequence: TGTGCCAGCAGCTTAAGGGCTAGCGGGAGCTACGAGCAGTACTTC. Its protein product is CASSLRASGSYEQYF.

The table lists this clone with a count of one. The rearrangement joins TRBV7-9 to TRBJ2-1; 10 positions match TRBD2. CDR3 length equals 15 residues. After removal of 1 base from V and 5 bases from J, the junction contained 2 bases not matched to a gene. From germline, CDR1 is SEHNR and CDR2 FQNEAQ (reference sequence). CDR3 region: CASSLGLAGNNEQFF. The DNA for the CDR3 is TGTGCCAGCAGCTTAGGACTAGCGGGTAACAATGAGCAGTTCTTC.

This clone was observed a handful of times. The V gene is TRBV6-2 or TRBV6-3, the J gene TRBJ2-5, with a possible D match to TRBD2 (5 bases). The CDR3 consists of 14 residues. V lost 2 bases to trimming and J lost 3 bases, with 10 bases between them. Germline assignment: CDR1 MNHEY and CDR2 SVGEGT. The CDR3 here is CASSYGLREETQYF. CDR3 DNA sequence: TGTGCCAGCAGTTACGGGCTGAGGGAAGAGACCCAGTACTTC.

The chain carries TRBV4-1 and TRBJ2-1, with 9 bases identical to TRBD2. The CDR3 has 15 amino acids. The V gene end was trimmed by 4 bases and the J gene end by 3 bases; junction bases not matched to a gene: 4. Germline lookup yields CDR1 MGHRA and CDR2 YSYEKL. The CDR3: CASSPAGGGYNEQFF. The CDR3 nucleotides are TGCGCCAGCAGCCCAGCGGGAGGCGGCTACAATGAGCAGTTCTTC.

The chain is built from TRBV6-6 and TRBJ2-3; 8 positions agree with TRBD2. Germline loops: CDR1 MNHNY, CDR2 SVGAGI (reference sequence). This CDR3 is built from 14 residues. J was trimmed by 7 bases and V by 6 bases; bases with no gene match: 9. The CDR3 DNA reads as TGTGCCAGCAGCCCCGGGGGGGCTTCGTATACGCAGTATTTT. This encodes CASSPGGASYTQYF.

The rearrangement links TRBV5-1 to TRBJ2-3, with D hard to call. The CDR3 loop spans 12 amino acids. The V and J ends lost 4 bases and 6 bases respectively, with 9 bases between them. CDR1 and CDR2 from the germline V gene are SGHRS and YFSETQ. CDR3 in amino acids: CASSLGDDTQYF. The CDR3, as DNA: TGCGCCAGCAGCCTCGGTGATGATACGCAGTATTTT. The full variable domain, rest sourced from reference TRBV5-1 and TRBJ2-3, is KAGVTQTPRYLIKTRGQQVTLSCSPISGHRSVSWYQQTPGQGLQFLFEYFSETQRNKGNFPGRFSGRQFSNSRSEMNVSTLELGDSALYLCASSLGDDTQYFGPGTRLTVL.

CDR3 sequence (DNA): TGTGCCAGCACGGGTAATGAGGCTCCAGCTTTCTTT. This sequence encodes CASTGNEAPAFF. This chain connects TRBV7-3 to TRBJ1-1; D call uncertain. The CDR3 loop spans 12 amino acids. From germline, CDR1 is SGHTA and CDR2 FQGTGA. With 7 bases removed from V and 10 bases from J, the gap between germline ends came to 16 bases.

J is TRBJ2-7 and V is TRBV5-4; 7 bases agree with TRBD2. The CDR3 sequence is 17 residues long. The trim removed 1 base at V and 0 bases at J, leaving 10 bases unmatched. Germline lookup yields CDR1 SGHNT and CDR2 YYREEE (reference sequence). In DNA, the CDR3 is TGTGCCAGCAGCTTGACCATAAGAACTAGCGCCTCCTACGAGCAGTACTTC. Translating it yields CASSLTIRTSASYEQYF.

This clone was seen only a few times. The chain is built from TRBV19 and TRBJ2-2, with D perhaps matching TRBD2 (6 bases). CDR3 length: 15 amino acids. The germline CDR1 and CDR2 sequences are LNHDA and SQIVND (reference sequence). V was pared by 4 bases and J by 5 bases, with 14 bases between. CDR3 loop: CASSTGAGFTGELFF. The CDR3 DNA reads as TGTGCCAGTAGTACGGGAGCAGGGTTTACCGGGGAGCTGTTTTTT.

The sample holds a few counts of this clone. V is TRBV11-2 and J is TRBJ1-2; TRBD1 is a possible D gene (5 bases). CDR1 SGHAT and CDR2 FQNNGV come from the germline V gene. V dropped 3 bases and J dropped 4 bases, with 12 bases sitting between them. CDR3 length: 14 residues. In DNA, the CDR3 is TGTGCCAGCAGCTTCGGGGGATTCGGCTATGGCTACACCTTC. Translated, it gives CASSFGGFGYGYTF.

This clone has just one count. The chain joins TRBV27 to TRBJ1-2; D perhaps matches TRBD1 (5 bases). This CDR3 has 12 residues. Germline lookup yields CDR1 MNHEY and CDR2 SMNVEV (reference sequence). The ends were cut back, 8 bases at V and 14 bases at J, with 21 bases in the middle. The DNA of the CDR3 is TGTGCCAGCGGTAGAGACAGTGGGTTTTGGACCTTC. Encoded protein: CASGRDSGFWTF.

This clone was seen more than once but under ten times. Within the sample, other DNA sequences also encode this same CDR3. The CDR3 DNA is TGCAGCGCCCTGGACAGTAACTATGGCTACACCTTC. Amino acid sequence: CSALDSNYGYTF. The chain has TRBV29-1 and TRBJ1-2; weak D call: TRBD1 (6 bases). V gave up 7 bases and J gave up 1 base, with 10 bases separating them. Germline values: CDR1 SQVTM, CDR2 ANQGSEA. The CDR3 length is 12 residues.

By sample fraction, this clone is medium-sized. This chain connects TRBV9 to TRBJ1-2, with D perhaps TRBD1 (5 bases). From germline, CDR1 is SGDLS and CDR2 YYNGEE. This CDR3 region has 15 residues. V lost 4 bases, J lost 8 bases, and 21 bases lay in between. The CDR3 is CASSPELGEGMGYTF. The CDR3 DNA reads TGTGCCAGCAGCCCCGAATTGGGGGAGGGGATGGGCTACACCTTC.

The rearrangement joins TRBV19 to TRBJ2-3, with 7 nucleotides matching TRBD2. In germline, CDR1 is LNHDA, CDR2 SQIVND (reference sequence). CDR3 length: 14 amino acids. V lost 7 bases to trimming and J lost 3 bases; unmatched junction nucleotides: 7. CDR3 protein: CASKREGLTDTQYF. DNA of the CDR3: TGTGCCAGTAAGAGGGAGGGTTTGACAGATACGCAGTATTTT.

The gene calls are TRBV11-3 and TRBJ1-2; D is uncertain. This CDR3 has 16 residues. Per the germline V gene, CDR1 is SGHNT and CDR2 is YENEEA. The V end lost 1 base, the J end lost 6 bases, and 18 bases lay between the germline ends. The chain's CDR3 is CASSLVFGRVMNGYTF. The CDR3 DNA is TGTGCCAGCAGCTTAGTGTTTGGACGAGTCATGAATGGCTACACCTTC.

This chain uses TRBV5-1 with TRBJ2-2; the match to TRBD2 covers 11 bases. This CDR3 is built from 18 residues. With 1 base clipped from V and 0 bases from J, the junction kept 5 bases outside the gene matches. Germline V gene lookup returns CDR1 SGHRS and CDR2 YFSETQ. CDR3 loop: CASSLLAGGNANTGELFF. As DNA, the CDR3 is TGCGCCAGCAGCTTGCTAGCGGGGGGTAACGCGAACACCGGGGAGCTGTTTTTT. Full variable domain (remainder filled in from reference TRBV5-1 and TRBJ2-2): KAGVTQTPRYLIKTRGQQVTLSCSPISGHRSVSWYQQTPGQGLQFLFEYFSETQRNKGNFPGRFSGRQFSNSRSEMNVSTLELGDSALYLCASSLLAGGNANTGELFFGEGSRLTVL.

The rearrangement uses TRBV28 and TRBJ1-2; no firm D call. Germline CDR1 is MDHEN and CDR2 is SYDVKM. Trimming removed 6 bases from V and 8 bases from J, with 7 bases in between. The CDR3 sequence is 10 residues long. CDR3 region: CASSERGYTF. The CDR3 DNA reads as TGTGCCAGCAGCGAAAGGGGCTACACCTTC.

In this sample, this clone turned up a few times. The chain recombines TRBV7-2 with TRBJ1-6, with D possibly matching TRBD1 (5 bases). The CDR3 runs 17 residues. The V gene's germline CDR1 is SGHTA and CDR2 FQGNSA. The V and J ends lost 1 base and 0 bases respectively, with 10 bases between them. The CDR3 coding sequence is TGTGCCAGCAGCTTAGGGGGCCCCGGCTCCTATAATTCACCCCTCCACTTT. It translates to CASSLGGPGSYNSPLHF.

Notes on this clone: A junction boundary mismatches the germline segment, possibly from a read error. The rearrangement uses TRBV6-5 and TRBJ2-5, with TRBD1 as a possible D gene (5 bases). The germline CDR1 and CDR2 sequences are MNHEY and SVGAGI. CDR3 size: 12 residues. CDR3 DNA sequence: TGTGCCAGCAGCCGCCCAGGGTCGAGAGGAGACTTC. It specifies CASSRPGSRGDF.